What follows are 16 T cell receptor beta chains derived from one specimen sequenced in a study of long-term antiretroviral therapy in people with HIV. The assay used was immunoSEQ (version v3.0), run at survey level. TCRdb's table, derived via immunoSEQ multiplex PCR, lists solely in-frame clones and lacks some. There are tens of thousands of clones in the sample; 70% to 90% occur only once, and about 10% lies in the top ten. The specimen was unsorted PBMCs, collected 2.2 years after starting antiretroviral therapy. These receptors all stem from a man aged 18 to 30 with HIV.

The chain employs TRBV6-5 and TRBJ1-2; D unclear. The CDR3 has 15 residues. CDR1 is MNHEY, CDR2 SVGAGI, per germline. Trimming took off 5 bases at V and 7 bases at J, with 20 bases between the two ends. CDR3 coding DNA: TGTGCCAGCAGTCCTCCGGGGATCCCTCTCCTTGGCTACACCTTC. It encodes CASSPPGIPLLGYTF.

The chain carries TRBV9 and TRBJ2-1, with TRBD2 as a possible D gene (7 bases). Per germline, CDR1 SGDLS and CDR2 YYNGEE. The V end was cut by 0 bases, the J end by 0 bases, with 19 bases between. The CDR3 totals 19 residues. The CDR3 protein is CASSVGGGWGGSSYNEQFF. The CDR3 coding sequence is TGTGCCAGCAGCGTAGGGGGAGGCTGGGGGGGCAGCTCCTACAATGAGCAGTTCTTC.

The chain combines TRBV7-9 with TRBJ2-3; D uncertain. V lost 3 bases and J lost 4, with 23 bases in between. This CDR3 is built from 18 residues. The germline CDR1 and CDR2 sequences are SEHNR and FQNEAQ (reference sequence). This CDR3 is CASSLPSRPIELADTQYF. The DNA for the CDR3 is TGTGCCAGCAGCTTGCCTTCGAGGCCAATTGAGCTAGCAGATACGCAGTATTTT. Filled out from reference TRBV7-9 and TRBJ2-3, the complete variable domain reads DTGVSQNPRHKITKRGQNVTFRCDPISEHNRLYWYRQTLGQGPEFLTYFQNEAQLEKSRLLSDRFSAERPKGSFSTLEIQRTEQGDSAMYLCASSLPSRPIELADTQYFGPGTRLTVL.

V gene TRBV6-5 combines with J gene TRBJ1-1; D is unclear. CDR3 length: 15 amino acids. V was clipped by 4 bases and J by 1 base, with 13 bases between them. Germline loops: CDR1 MNHEY, CDR2 SVGAGI. CDR3 nucleotides: TGTGCCAGCAGTTTCAGACGGGCACCGAACACTGAAGCTTTCTTT. As protein: CASSFRRAPNTEAFF.

The chain joins TRBV28 to TRBJ1-2; TRBD1 matches at 7 bases. CDR3 size: 15 residues. V trimming: 6 bases; J trimming: 5 bases; junction bases outside the gene matches: 12. The V gene's germline CDR1 is MDHEN and CDR2 SYDVKM. The CDR3 loop is CASRQTWDRFYGYTF. CDR3 sequence (DNA): TGTGCCAGCAGGCAGACGTGGGACAGATTTTATGGCTACACCTTC.

This chain links TRBV19 with TRBJ2-1; 9 bases agree with TRBD2. From germline, CDR1 is LNHDA and CDR2 SQIVND (reference sequence). Trimming took 8 bases from V and 8 from J; bases not matched to a gene: 19. The CDR3 runs 17 residues. Here the CDR3 reads CASGARGSGRLGDEQFF. The CDR3 coding sequence is TGTGCCAGTGGGGCGCGTGGTAGCGGGAGATTAGGGGATGAGCAGTTCTTC. Full variable domain (remainder filled in from reference TRBV19 and TRBJ2-1): DGGITQSPKYLFRKEGQNVTLSCEQNLNHDAMYWYRQDPGQGLRLIYYSQIVNDFQKGDIAEGYSVSREKKESFPLTVTSAQKNPTAFYLCASGARGSGRLGDEQFFGPGTRLTVL.

The chain joins TRBV27 to TRBJ2-1, with D uncertain. Germline-derived CDR1 and CDR2 are MNHEY and SMNVEV (reference sequence). There are 17 residues in the CDR3. V gave up 2 bases and J gave up 4 bases, with 18 bases separating them. The CDR3 reads CASSLALTVGRYNEQFF. DNA of the CDR3: TGTGCCAGCAGTTTAGCCCTTACGGTGGGCAGGTACAATGAGCAGTTCTTC.

The chain is built from TRBV5-1 and TRBJ1-1; the D is unclear. CDR3 length: 13 amino acids. Trimming left V 0 bases short and J 1 base short, with 4 bases between. Germline V lookup: CDR1 SGHRS, CDR2 YFSETQ. The CDR3 loop reads CASSLGGNTEAFF. CDR3 DNA: TGCGCCAGCAGCTTGGGAGGGAACACTGAAGCTTTCTTT.

The chain recombines TRBV28 with TRBJ1-1; D is perhaps TRBD1 (5 bases). Germline values: CDR1 MDHEN, CDR2 SYDVKM. Between the trimmed V and J ends, which lost 2 bases and 8 bases, there was a span of 15 bases. CDR3 length: 14 residues. The CDR3 DNA follows: TGTGCCAGCAGTTTACGATCCTCCGGGACCGAAGCTTTCTTT. Protein: CASSLRSSGTEAFF.

The rearrangement joins TRBV2 to TRBJ2-2; 7 nucleotides align to TRBD2. Germline loops: CDR1 SNHLY, CDR2 FYNNEI. This CDR3 has 14 amino acids. J gave up 10 bases and V 3 bases, and 8 bases lay outside the gene matches. The DNA of the CDR3 is TGTGCCAGCAGTGAGGGGGGGGTCTGGAAGGAGCTGTTTTTT. Protein product: CASSEGGVWKELFF. Using reference TRBV2 and TRBJ2-2 for the parts outside the CDR3, the full variable domain is EPEVTQTPSHQVTQMGQEVILRCVPISNHLYFYWYRQILGQKVEFLVSFYNNEISEKSEIFDDQFSVERPDGSNFTLKIRSTKLEDSAMYFCASSEGGVWKELFFGEGSRLTVL.

The chain has TRBV4-2 and TRBJ2-6; a possible D gene is TRBD2 (5 bases). CDR1 and CDR2 from the germline V gene are LGHNA and YNFKEQ. CDR3 length: 16 residues. Trimming took off 3 bases at V and 4 bases at J, with 13 bases between the two ends. The CDR3: CASSQGAYAGANVLTF. CDR3 bases: TGTGCCAGCAGCCAGGGAGCCTACGCGGGGGCCAACGTCCTGACTTTC.

Only a few counts were recorded for this clone. This chain uses TRBV7-3 with TRBJ1-5; D not resolved. V gave up 4 bases and J gave up 4 bases, with 17 bases separating them. Germline CDR1 is SGHTA and CDR2 is FQGTGA. CDR3 size: 16 residues. Here the CDR3 reads CASSSSSGWENQPQHF. The CDR3 DNA is TGTGCCAGCAGCTCCTCCTCCGGGTGGGAAAATCAGCCCCAGCATTTT.

This chain joins TRBV5-8 and TRBJ1-2; TRBD1 might be the D (6 bases). The CDR3 runs to 14 residues. Per the germline V gene, CDR1 is SGHTS and CDR2 is YDEGEE. Between the trimmed V and J ends, which lost 0 bases and 8 bases, there was a span of 14 bases. The chain's CDR3 is CASSLEGRGRGYTF. The CDR3 DNA sequence: TGTGCCAGCAGCTTGGAGGGCAGGGGCAGGGGCTACACCTTC.

V and J are TRBV28 and TRBJ2-2; 9 bases line up with TRBD1. CDR1 MDHEN and CDR2 SYDVKM come from the germline V gene. The trim removed 3 bases at V and 9 bases at J, leaving 11 bases unmatched. CDR3 length: 16 amino acids. CDR3 region: CASSFPFRTGARELFF. CDR3 nucleotide sequence: TGTGCCAGCAGTTTTCCTTTTAGGACAGGGGCCAGGGAGCTGTTTTTT.

The chain links TRBV7-2 to TRBJ1-5; the match to TRBD1 covers 11 bases. After removal of 5 bases from V and 5 bases from J, the junction contained 11 bases not matched to a gene. CDR1 and CDR2 from the germline V gene are SGHTA and FQGNSA. The CDR3 consists of 17 residues. The CDR3 reads CASSPGQGAGWDQPQHF. CDR3 sequence (DNA): TGTGCCAGCAGCCCCGGACAGGGGGCAGGGTGGGATCAGCCCCAGCATTTT.

The chain recombines TRBV5-1 with TRBJ1-4; D remains unclear. CDR1 SGHRS and CDR2 YFSETQ come from the germline V gene. The CDR3 is 14 amino acids. The germline V and J ends were trimmed by 7 bases and 0 bases, with 10 bases remaining between them. The DNA of the CDR3 is TGCGCCAGCGCCCCCGGGACAACTAATGAAAAACTGTTTTTT. Translated, it gives CASAPGTTNEKLFF. Looking up the rest from reference TRBV5-1 and TRBJ1-4 gives the full variable domain: KAGVTQTPRYLIKTRGQQVTLSCSPISGHRSVSWYQQTPGQGLQFLFEYFSETQRNKGNFPGRFSGRQFSNSRSEMNVSTLELGDSALYLCASAPGTTNEKLFFGSGTQLSVL.